A single sample is the source of the 30 T cell receptor beta chains below, sequenced in a study of blood T cell repertoires in COVID-19 (dated by TCRdb to 2020 to 2022). Preparation of the library involved the immunoSEQ multiplex PCR assay. What TCRdb holds here is the immuneACCESS table cut down to in-frame rearrangements. Part of the clones is not present; checked against another copy, under half of the missing clones reflect an unresolved V gene, and the others are unexplained. Within this sample are roughly 160,000 clones, with around 84% of them counted one time only. The ten largest clonotypes hold approximately 1% of the sample. The sequenced material came from peripheral blood. These receptor sequences come from a man aged 40-49 years with acute or convalescent COVID-19.

The chain uses TRBV6-6 and TRBJ2-1; D is possibly TRBD2 (6 bases). The CDR3 is 14 amino acids. Per germline, CDR1 MNHNY and CDR2 SVGAGI (reference sequence). Trimming removed 9 bases from V and 4 bases from J, with 16 bases in between. The CDR3 sequence: CASGTGGPYNEQFF. The CDR3 DNA is TGTGCCAGTGGAACCGGGGGACCATACAATGAGCAGTTCTTC.

The chain is built from TRBV28 and TRBJ2-7; 8 bases agree with TRBD1. The CDR3 length is 13 residues. J was trimmed by 12 bases and V by 5 bases; bases with no gene match: 12. Germline loops: CDR1 MDHEN, CDR2 SYDVKM. The CDR3 nucleotides are TGTGCCAGCAGTCCCTCGGGGCAGGGGGCTTTGTACTTC. As protein: CASSPSGQGALYF.

The chain uses TRBV11-3 and TRBJ2-5; tentatively, D is TRBD2 (6 bases). V was trimmed by 1 base and J by 4 bases, leaving 16 bases between them. Germline lookup yields CDR1 SGHNT and CDR2 YENEEA. This CDR3 has 16 residues. CDR3 DNA sequence: TGTGCCAGCAGCTTAGGGGGGGTCCCAAGCAGAGAGACCCAGTACTTC. Amino acid sequence: CASSLGGVPSRETQYF. Full variable domain (missing parts from reference TRBV11-3 and TRBJ2-5): EAGVVQSPRYKIIEKKQPVAFWCNPISGHNTLYWYLQNLGQGPELLIRYENEEAVDDSQLPKDRFSAERLKGVDSTLKIQPAELGDSAVYLCASSLGGVPSRETQYFGPGTRLLVL.

V is TRBV4-1 and J is TRBJ2-1; TRBD1 matches 7 bases. V shed 6 bases and J 13 bases; nucleotides not matched to a gene: 9. The CDR3 has 12 amino acids. CDR1 MGHRA and CDR2 YSYEKL come from the germline V gene. In nucleotides, the CDR3 is TGCGCCAGCAGTCTTATAGGGGACAGACAGTTCTTC. This sequence encodes CASSLIGDRQFF.

The V and J genes are TRBV7-3 and TRBJ2-2; D gene ambiguous. V was clipped by 2 bases and J by 5 bases, with 6 bases between them. The CDR3 has 13 residues. CDR1 is SGHTA, CDR2 FQGTGA, per germline. The CDR3 DNA follows: TGTGCCAGCAGCTTAGTTTTAACCGGGGAGCTGTTTTTT. Translated, it gives CASSLVLTGELFF.

This chain links TRBV5-4 with TRBJ2-2; 9 bases fit TRBD1. The length of the CDR3 is 17 residues. J was trimmed by 8 bases and V by 4 bases; bases with no gene match: 15. Germline V gene lookup returns CDR1 SGHNT and CDR2 YYREEE (reference sequence). In DNA, the CDR3 is TGTGCCAGCAGCCGGCCCGGGACAGGGAGACACGGGGGGGAGCTGTTTTTT. Its translation is CASSRPGTGRHGGELFF.

This clone is a singleton in its sample. V usage is TRBV5-1 and J usage is TRBJ1-6; D is unclear. Germline V gene sequence: CDR1 SGHRS, CDR2 YFSETQ. Trimming cost V 5 bases and J 5 bases, with 14 bases left between them. The CDR3 extends over 15 amino acids. The CDR3 protein is CASRPLTRDNSPLHF. The CDR3 DNA reads TGCGCCAGCAGACCCCTGACAAGAGATAATTCACCCCTCCACTTT.

The rearrangement joins TRBV6-4 to TRBJ1-2; 7 bases agree with TRBD1. CDR1 and CDR2 (germline): MRHNA, SNTAGT. CDR3 length equals 14 residues. V was pared by 0 bases and J by 6 bases, with 4 bases of the junction left unmatched. The DNA for the CDR3 is TGTGCCAGCAGTGACTCGAACAGGGGCAATGGCTACACCTTC. Protein product: CASSDSNRGNGYTF.

The V and J genes are TRBV5-1 and TRBJ1-4; D is undetermined. Germline CDR1 SGHRS, CDR2 YFSETQ. Trimming shortened V by 0 bases and J by 8 bases, and 17 bases separated the two germline ends. The CDR3 has 16 residues. DNA for the CDR3: TGCGCCAGCAGCTTGGGAGTCGGTCCCCGAGGGGAAAAACTGTTTTTT. Translating it yields CASSLGVGPRGEKLFF.

This clone was seen only once. The gene calls are TRBV19 and TRBJ2-2; D is unclear. This CDR3 contains 18 residues. Per the germline V gene, CDR1 is LNHDA and CDR2 is SQIVND (reference sequence). V dropped 0 bases and J dropped 0 bases, with 14 bases sitting between them. The DNA for the CDR3 is TGTGCCAGTAGTATAGAAGAGTCAGGCTGGCCGAACACCGGGGAGCTGTTTTTT. Translating it yields CASSIEESGWPNTGELFF. Full variable domain (missing parts from reference TRBV19 and TRBJ2-2): DGGITQSPKYLFRKEGQNVTLSCEQNLNHDAMYWYRQDPGQGLRLIYYSQIVNDFQKGDIAEGYSVSREKKESFPLTVTSAQKNPTAFYLCASSIEESGWPNTGELFFGEGSRLTVL.

This rearrangement joins TRBV7-9 to TRBJ2-5; 9 positions agree with TRBD1. This CDR3 region has 15 residues. V lost 5 bases, J lost 3 bases, and 7 bases stayed unmatched. The germline CDR1 and CDR2 sequences are SEHNR and FQNEAQ (reference sequence). The DNA of the CDR3 is TGTGCCAGCAGCCCCCGGGACAGGGTCGAAGAGACCCAGTACTTC. This encodes CASSPRDRVEETQYF.

This clone has only one observation. The chain has TRBV19 and TRBJ2-5; possibly TRBD1 for D (6 bases). The CDR3 covers 15 residues. The germline gives CDR1 LNHDA, CDR2 SQIVND (reference sequence). The germline V and J ends were trimmed by 3 bases and 5 bases, with 16 bases remaining between them. CDR3 DNA: TGTGCCAGTAGTATTGCCCAGGGGATAGGGGAGACCCAGTACTTC. Its translation: CASSIAQGIGETQYF.

The chain employs TRBV27 and TRBJ2-7, with D possibly TRBD2 on 7 matching bases. The V end was cut by 0 bases, the J end by 3 bases, with 15 bases between. The CDR3 contains 16 residues. Germline V CDR1 and CDR2: MNHEY, SMNVEV (reference sequence). CDR3: CASSLSIGGAGYEQYF. In nucleotides, the CDR3 is TGTGCCAGCAGTTTATCGATTGGGGGGGCGGGCTACGAGCAGTACTTC.

The chain uses TRBV3-1 (or the pseudogene TRBV3-2) and TRBJ2-5, with TRBD2 as a possible D gene (5 bases). Trimming removed 2 bases from V and 5 bases from J, with 6 bases in between. The CDR3 length is 12 residues. Germline loops: CDR1 LGHDT, CDR2 YNNKEL (reference sequence). CDR3 sequence reads: CASSQIAETQYF. CDR3 DNA: TGTGCCAGCAGCCAAATAGCGGAGACCCAGTACTTC.

This clone came up once. The rearrangement uses TRBV5-1 and TRBJ1-2, with D possibly being TRBD1 (5 bases). The CDR3 totals 15 residues. Per the germline V gene, CDR1 is SGHRS and CDR2 is YFSETQ. Deletions cut 2 bases from V and 7 bases from J, with 18 bases between. CDR3 sequence (DNA): TGCGCCAGCAGCTTTATCGGTAACGCGGGGGGTGGCTACACCTTC. It translates to CASSFIGNAGGGYTF. Filled out from reference TRBV5-1 and TRBJ1-2, the complete variable domain reads KAGVTQTPRYLIKTRGQQVTLSCSPISGHRSVSWYQQTPGQGLQFLFEYFSETQRNKGNFPGRFSGRQFSNSRSEMNVSTLELGDSALYLCASSFIGNAGGGYTFGSGTRLTVV.

The chain has TRBV7-9 and TRBJ1-4; D not resolved. Trimming cost V 5 bases and J 6 bases, with 10 bases left between them. Germline V gene lookup returns CDR1 SEHNR and CDR2 FQNEAQ (reference sequence). The CDR3 has 13 residues. The CDR3 sequence: CASSHPIDEKLFF. For the CDR3, the DNA is TGTGCCAGCAGCCATCCTATCGATGAAAAACTGTTTTTT. The variable domain in full, completed from reference TRBV7-9 and TRBJ1-4, reads DTGVSQNPRHKITKRGQNVTFRCDPISEHNRLYWYRQTLGQGPEFLTYFQNEAQLEKSRLLSDRFSAERPKGSFSTLEIQRTEQGDSAMYLCASSHPIDEKLFFGSGTQLSVL.

This chain links TRBV19 with TRBJ2-2; TRBD2 agrees at 9 bases. V shed 4 bases and J 3 bases; nucleotides not matched to a gene: 3. The CDR3 is 15 amino acids. The germline gives CDR1 LNHDA, CDR2 SQIVND (reference sequence). CDR3 sequence: CASSTIAGDTGELFF. The CDR3 nucleotides are TGTGCCAGTAGTACAATAGCGGGGGACACCGGGGAGCTGTTTTTT.

V is TRBV7-9 and J is TRBJ2-1, with 10 nucleotides matching TRBD2. The CDR3 is made up of 15 amino acids. Germline values: CDR1 SEHNR, CDR2 FQNEAQ (reference sequence). After removal of 5 bases from V and 3 bases from J, the junction contained 4 bases not matched to a gene. CDR3 nucleotides: TGTGCCAGCAGCGGGAGCGGGGGGGACTACAATGAGCAGTTCTTC. It specifies CASSGSGGDYNEQFF.

The gene calls are TRBV24-1 and TRBJ2-5, with a weak D call TRBD2 (6 bases). Germline-derived CDR1 and CDR2 are KGHDR and SFDVKD. This CDR3 is built from 13 residues. The V end lost 5 bases, the J end lost 5 bases, and 11 bases lay between the germline ends. CDR3: CATSGGGVETQYF. Written as DNA, the CDR3 is TGTGCCACCAGTGGGGGCGGGGTGGAGACCCAGTACTTC.

This sequence joins TRBV18 and TRBJ2-7; TRBD1 might be the D (6 bases). In germline, CDR1 is KGHSH, CDR2 LQKENI. Trimming left V 4 bases short and J 0 bases short, with 10 bases between. CDR3 length equals 14 residues. CDR3 sequence reads: CASSHGQHSYEQYF. In DNA, the CDR3 is TGTGCCAGCTCACACGGACAGCACTCCTACGAGCAGTACTTC.

This chain links TRBV6-5 with TRBJ2-3, with 9 positions matching TRBD2. Germline lookup yields CDR1 MNHEY and CDR2 SVGAGI. The CDR3 has 14 residues. V gave up 6 bases and J gave up 5 bases; unmatched junction bases: 6. The CDR3 loop is CASRRGGREDTQYF. CDR3 in DNA: TGTGCCAGCAGGCGGGGGGGCCGGGAAGATACGCAGTATTTT.

The chain recombines TRBV14 with TRBJ1-3; no definite D call. The germline gives CDR1 SGHDN, CDR2 FVKESK. V shed 1 base and J shed 0 bases, with 7 bases lying between them. The CDR3 is 15 amino acids. This CDR3 reads CASSQVANSGNTIYF. The CDR3 DNA is TGTGCCAGCAGCCAAGTGGCCAACTCTGGAAACACCATATATTTT.

The chain recombines TRBV19 with TRBJ1-2; D is possibly TRBD1 (5 bases). This CDR3 spans 13 amino acids. Deletions cut 8 bases from V and 2 bases from J, with 12 bases between. Germline CDR1 and CDR2: LNHDA and SQIVND (reference sequence). CDR3 in amino acids: CASLGGKNYGYTF. CDR3 coding DNA: TGTGCCAGTCTGGGGGGGAAGAACTATGGCTACACCTTC.

The CDR3 spells CASRFMGGGVSYNSPLHF. The DNA for the CDR3 is TGTGCCAGCAGATTCATGGGCGGCGGGGTTTCCTATAATTCACCCCTCCACTTT. The chain is built from TRBV11-2 and TRBJ1-6, with D unclear. This CDR3 is built from 18 residues. Germline V gives CDR1 SGHAT, CDR2 FQNNGV. V was clipped by 6 bases and J by 1 base, with 19 bases between them. Supplemented by reference TRBV11-2 and TRBJ1-6, the full variable domain reads EAGVAQSPRYKIIEKRQSVAFWCNPISGHATLYWYQQILGQGPKLLIQFQNNGVVDDSQLPKDRFSAERLKGVDSTLKIQPAKLEDSAVYLCASRFMGGGVSYNSPLHFGNGTRLTVT.

In DNA form, the CDR3 reads TGTGCCAGCAGTTATTCCGGGACAACTAATGAAAAACTGTTTTTT. Translating it yields CASSYSGTTNEKLFF. This chain links TRBV6-6 with TRBJ1-4; D call uncertain. The germline gives CDR1 MNHNY, CDR2 SVGAGI (reference sequence). This CDR3 comprises 15 residues. V lost 3 bases and J 0 bases, leaving 8 bases between the germline ends.

V is TRBV5-4 and J is TRBJ2-3; D uncertain. V lost 5 bases, J lost 1 base, and 11 bases lay in between. Germline V gives CDR1 SGHNT, CDR2 YYREEE (reference sequence). The CDR3 sequence is 14 residues long. The CDR3 bases are TGTGCCAGCAGTTTTAGGAGCGGCACAGATACGCAGTATTTT. It encodes CASSFRSGTDTQYF.

CDR3 loop: CASSQESRSLEAFF. In DNA, the CDR3 is TGTGCCAGCAGCCAAGAGAGCCGGAGCCTTGAAGCTTTCTTT. The chain couples TRBV14 to TRBJ1-1; D not resolved. CDR3 length equals 14 residues. Germline V gene data show CDR1 as SGHDN and CDR2 as FVKESK. Trimming removed 0 bases at V and 7 bases at J, with 12 bases between.

The rearrangement links TRBV6-6 to TRBJ2-7; D possibly corresponds to TRBD1 (5 bases). The V and J ends lost 0 bases and 2 bases respectively, with 14 bases between them. Per germline, CDR1 MNHNY and CDR2 SVGAGI (reference sequence). The CDR3 loop spans 16 amino acids. In DNA form, the CDR3 reads TGTGCCAGCAGTTACTCCGGAAGGGGCACAACCTACGAGCAGTACTTC. This codes for CASSYSGRGTTYEQYF.

V is TRBV21-1 and J is TRBJ2-7; no check of the table's D call, TRBD1, against the DNA was made. TRBV21-1 is assigned pseudogene status. This CDR3 contains 11 residues. CDR3 residues: CASRDRGPYGF. DNA of the CDR3: TGTGCCAGCAGGGACAGGGGGCCCTATGGCTTC.

This chain links TRBV29-1 with TRBJ2-6, with 7 bases aligning to TRBD2. Germline assignment: CDR1 SQVTM and CDR2 ANQGSEA. V was pared by 7 bases and J by 5 bases, with 11 bases of the junction left unmatched. The CDR3 consists of 15 residues. The CDR3 sequence is CSAIDGGFRANVLTF. The CDR3 nucleotides are TGCAGCGCAATCGACGGGGGGTTTAGGGCCAACGTCCTGACTTTC.